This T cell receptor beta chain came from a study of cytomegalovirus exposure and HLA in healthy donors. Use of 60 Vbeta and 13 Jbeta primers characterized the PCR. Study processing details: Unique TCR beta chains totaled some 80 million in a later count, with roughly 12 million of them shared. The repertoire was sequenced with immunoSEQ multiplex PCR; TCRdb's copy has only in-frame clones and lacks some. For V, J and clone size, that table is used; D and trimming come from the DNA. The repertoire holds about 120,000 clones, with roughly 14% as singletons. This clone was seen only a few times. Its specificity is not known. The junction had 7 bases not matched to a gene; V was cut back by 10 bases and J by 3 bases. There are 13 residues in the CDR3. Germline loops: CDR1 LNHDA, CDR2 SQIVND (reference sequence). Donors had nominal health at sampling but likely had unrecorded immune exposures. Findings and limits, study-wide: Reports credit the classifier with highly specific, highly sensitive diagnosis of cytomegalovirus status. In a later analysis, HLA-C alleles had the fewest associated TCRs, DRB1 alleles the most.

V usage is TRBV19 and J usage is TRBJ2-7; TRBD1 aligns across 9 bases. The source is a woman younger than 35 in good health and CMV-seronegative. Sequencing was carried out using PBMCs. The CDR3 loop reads CATKPGQGYEQYF. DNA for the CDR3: TGTGCCACCAAACCGGGACAGGGCTACGAGCAGTACTTC.